Shown below are 9 T cell receptor beta chains from a single sample sequenced in a study of shared clonotypes between healthy human individuals. TCRdb's table, derived via immunoSEQ multiplex PCR, lists solely in-frame clones and lacks some. The repertoire holds about 2.4 million clones, with around nine tenths as singletons. The sequenced sample was naive CD4+ T cells sorted from blood. Subset given: CD45RA+ positively selected. The receptors come from a man aged 18 to 30 in good health.

This sequence joins TRBV2 and TRBJ2-3; TRBD2 matches 10 bases. From germline, CDR1 is SNHLY and CDR2 FYNNEI. The trim removed 5 bases at V and 1 base at J, leaving 3 bases unmatched. The CDR3 runs to 15 residues. This chain's CDR3 is CASSIGLAGTDTQYF. Here the CDR3 DNA reads TGTGCCAGCAGTATTGGACTAGCGGGCACAGATACGCAGTATTTT.

This clone was found a few times. In the same sample, other DNA sequences code for this CDR3. The genes are TRBV19 and TRBJ1-5; D might be TRBD1 (5 bases). The CDR3 has 12 residues. The germline V gene encodes CDR1 LNHDA and CDR2 SQIVND (reference sequence). Trimming shortened V by 11 bases and J by 1 base, and 9 bases separated the two germline ends. DNA for the CDR3: TGTGCCTCCCGGGACAGCAATCAGCCCCAGCATTTT. This sequence encodes CASRDSNQPQHF.

Remarks on this clone: The junction differs from germline at one of its ends, possibly a read error. The chain combines TRBV19 with TRBJ1-5, with 12 nucleotides matching TRBD1. This CDR3 spans 17 amino acids. CDR1 and CDR2 from the germline V gene are LNHDA and SQIVND (reference sequence). CDR3 amino acids: CASSNPGTGGEFPPQHF. The CDR3 DNA follows: TGTGCCAGCAGTAACCCCGGGACAGGGGGCGAATTCCCGCCCCAGCATTTT.

This chain uses TRBV21-1 with TRBJ2-7; TRBD1 was called by the table and not checked on the DNA. TRBV21-1 is an annotated pseudogene. CDR3 length: 15 amino acids. In nucleotides, the CDR3 is TGTGCCAGCAGCAAGTGGACAGGGTCTGATTGCGAGCAGTACTTC. Protein sequence: CASSKWTGSDCEQYF.

Comment on this clone: Within the sample, other DNA sequences also encode this same CDR3. The chain couples TRBV5-1 to TRBJ1-1; TRBD1 matches 11 bases. CDR1 and CDR2 from the germline V gene are SGHRS and YFSETQ. J lost 1 base, V lost 0 bases, and 5 bases had no gene match. The length of the CDR3 is 17 residues. CDR3 sequence: CASSLAGQGAGNTEAFF. The CDR3 DNA sequence: TGCGCCAGCAGCTTGGCTGGACAGGGGGCCGGGAACACTGAAGCTTTCTTT.

The rearrangement links TRBV10-3 to TRBJ2-5; possible D gene TRBD1, 5 bases. V was cut by 0 bases and J by 3 bases, with 8 bases left in between. The CDR3 totals 14 residues. Germline V gene data show CDR1 as ENHRY and CDR2 as SYGVKD. DNA for the CDR3: TGTGCCATCAGTGAGTCGGCGACAGAAGAGACCCAGTACTTC. Its translation is CAISESATEETQYF.

As to this clone: The same CDR3 also results from other DNA sequences found in this sample. The CDR3 here is CASSVVDTGELFF. The CDR3 nucleotides are TGTGCCAGCAGCGTAGTGGACACCGGGGAGCTGTTTTTT. The chain recombines TRBV9 with TRBJ2-2; D gene uncertain. V was pared by 0 bases and J by 3 bases, with 3 bases between. The CDR3 has 13 amino acids. Germline loops: CDR1 SGDLS, CDR2 YYNGEE.

The rearrangement links TRBV19 to TRBJ2-5; 11 positions agree with TRBD2. The V segment lost 5 bases and the J segment 2 bases; nucleotides outside the gene matches: 7. Germline CDR1 LNHDA, CDR2 SQIVND (reference sequence). The CDR3 length is 16 residues. In nucleotides, the CDR3 is TGTGCCAGTAGTCTGGGACTAGCGGCATCTCAAGAGACCCAGTACTTC. Its translation is CASSLGLAASQETQYF.

This rearrangement joins TRBV19 to TRBJ2-3; D unresolved. CDR3 size: 13 residues. V was clipped by 7 bases and J by 3 bases, with 11 bases between them. The germline V gene has CDR1 LNHDA and CDR2 SQIVND (reference sequence). CDR3 loop: CASTMIGTDTQYF. The CDR3 bases are TGTGCCAGTACCATGATAGGGACAGATACGCAGTATTTT.